The subject of this entry is one T cell receptor beta chain. Participants, about 18 to 100 years old, spanned around 25 US areas. Data came from immunoSEQ multiplex PCR; TCRdb stores just in-frame clones and leaves some out. The table has around 320,000 clones, around 89% seen once. These data are taken from a study of blood T cell repertoires in COVID-19. At the level of the study: Whether acute or convalescent, the COVID-19 samples came from the United States, Italy and Spain.

The CDR3 length is 15 residues. Unmatched junction bases numbered 3, after V lost 5 bases and J lost 0 bases. Germline loops: CDR1 MNHEY, CDR2 SMNVEV (reference sequence). What was sequenced was PBMCs or T cells enriched from blood (not recorded which). The rearrangement joins TRBV27 to TRBJ1-5; 8 positions match TRBD1. The TCR sequence derives from a woman aged 18-29 years with acute COVID-19. The CDR3 reads CASSRTGHSNQPQHF. CDR3 DNA: TGTGCCAGCAGTCGGACAGGGCATAGCAATCAGCCCCAGCATTTT.